This is a list of T cell receptor beta chains from one sample in a study of blood T cell repertoires in COVID-19. Here immunoSEQ multiplex PCR was the method, and the copy in TCRdb shows in-frame clones only, minus some. Among 250,000 to 350,000 clones listed, 87% were seen once. The sample consisted of peripheral blood. All receptors come from a woman aged 45-65 years who had recovered from COVID-19. Each CDR3 is given with its conserved first and last residue. The D gene is left open where the match is weak. Some rows mark clone size as missing; the rest say once, few, many or name a class of expanded clone.

size: -; D: TRBD2; J: TRBJ2-1; V: TRBV7-9; DNA: TGTGCCAGCACCAGGATAGGGCTAGCGGGGGCCTACAATGAGCAGTTCTTC; CDR3: CASTRIGLAGAYNEQFF
size: -; D: -; J: TRBJ1-2; V: TRBV4-2; DNA: TGTGCCAGCAGCCAAGATCTTGAGGGAAAAGTCACCTTC; CDR3: CASSQDLEGKVTF
size: -; D: -; J: TRBJ1-1; V: TRBV4-1; DNA: TGCGCCAGCAGCCCCTACTGGCAGGGGAGCCGGAACACTGAAGCTTTCTTT; CDR3: CASSPYWQGSRNTEAFF
size: once; D: TRBD1; J: TRBJ1-2; V: TRBV7-9; DNA: TGTGCCAGCAGCCCTGGCGGGACAGCCAGCTACACCTTC; CDR3: CASSPGGTASYTF
size: once; D: TRBD2; J: TRBJ2-5; V: TRBV4-2; DNA: TGTGCCAGCAGCCAAGGAGGAGCGGGAGGTGAGACCCAGTACTTC; CDR3: CASSQGGAGGETQYF
size: -; D: -; J: TRBJ2-1; V: TRBV11-2; DNA: TGTGCCAGCAGCCCCGTTTGGAGCGTACTCGTCCATGAGCAGTTCTTC; CDR3: CASSPVWSVLVHEQFF
size: -; D: -; J: TRBJ1-6; V: TRBV9; DNA: TGTGCCAGCAGCCCGTGGGGGGACCTCAATTCACCCCTCCACTTT; CDR3: CASSPWGDLNSPLHF
size: -; D: TRBD2; J: TRBJ2-1; V: TRBV28; DNA: TGTGCCAGCAGTTCCAGACTAGCGGGCACCGGGAATGAGCAGTTCTTC; CDR3: CASSSRLAGTGNEQFF
size: -; D: TRBD1; J: TRBJ1-4; V: TRBV25-1; DNA: TGTGCCAGCAGTGGTCTACAGGGGCCTCATGAAAAACTGTTTTTT; CDR3: CASSGLQGPHEKLFF
size: -; D: -; J: TRBJ2-1; V: TRBV29-1; DNA: TGCAGCGTCCAGGGGTACTACAATGAGCAGTTCTTC; CDR3: CSVQGYYNEQFF
size: -; D: -; J: TRBJ1-5; V: TRBV5-5; DNA: TGTGCCAGCAGCTTGGCCGGAGGCTTCAATCAGCCCCAGCATTTT; CDR3: CASSLAGGFNQPQHF
size: -; D: TRBD2; J: TRBJ2-3; V: TRBV9; DNA: TGTGCCAGCAGCGTTAGCGGGAGAGAAGATACGCAGTATTTT; CDR3: CASSVSGREDTQYF
size: -; D: TRBD1; J: TRBJ2-1; V: TRBV7-3; DNA: TGTGCCAGCAGTTCAGGGACAGGGGCCTACAATGAGCAGTTCTTC; CDR3: CASSSGTGAYNEQFF
size: -; D: TRBD2; J: TRBJ2-3; V: TRBV7-3; DNA: TGTGCCAGCAGCTACGTCGGCGGGAGTGCAGATACGCAGTATTTT; CDR3: CASSYVGGSADTQYF
size: -; D: TRBD2; J: TRBJ2-5; V: TRBV5-4; DNA: TGTGCCAGCAGCTTGACTAGCGGGAGCGGGGGAGAGACCCAGTACTTC; CDR3: CASSLTSGSGGETQYF
size: -; D: TRBD1; J: TRBJ1-1; V: TRBV6-5; DNA: TGTGCCAGCACTACAGTTGGACAGGGGAACACTGAAGCTTTCTTT; CDR3: CASTTVGQGNTEAFF
size: -; D: -; J: TRBJ1-4; V: TRBV6-5; DNA: TGTGCCAGCAGTTACAGTAGGTTTCGGGGAGGTGAAAAACTGTTTTTT; CDR3: CASSYSRFRGGEKLFF
size: few; D: TRBD1; J: TRBJ1-1; V: TRBV28; DNA: TGTGCCAGCAGGACAGGGTTGGGGCGCTGGGACACTGAAGCTTTCTTT; CDR3: CASRTGLGRWDTEAFF
size: -; D: TRBD1; J: TRBJ1-2; V: TRBV7-8; DNA: TGTGCCAGCAGCTTAGAGGGGACAGGGGGCGCGGATGGCTACACCTTC; CDR3: CASSLEGTGGADGYTF
size: -; D: TRBD1; J: TRBJ2-1; V: TRBV19; DNA: TGTGCCAGTAGTCATCCGTTACCGGGACAGTTGAATGAGCAGTTCTTC; CDR3: CASSHPLPGQLNEQFF
size: -; D: TRBD2; J: TRBJ2-5; V: TRBV4-3; DNA: TGCGCCAGCAGCCAAGAGGCGCGGGGGCAAGAGACCCAGTACTTC; CDR3: CASSQEARGQETQYF
size: -; D: -; J: TRBJ1-1; V: TRBV6-5; DNA: TGTGCCAGCAGTTATAGTAACAGACAGAACACTGAAGCTTTCTTT; CDR3: CASSYSNRQNTEAFF
size: few; D: TRBD1; J: TRBJ1-2; V: TRBV6-2/TRBV6-3; DNA: TGTGCCAGCAGTTATGACGGACAGGTCTCCTATGGCTACACCTTC; CDR3: CASSYDGQVSYGYTF
size: -; D: TRBD1; J: TRBJ1-2; V: TRBV18; DNA: TGTGCCAGCCCGGCGGGGACAGGGGGCGGCTACACCTTC; CDR3: CASPAGTGGGYTF
size: -; D: -; J: TRBJ2-3; V: TRBV19; DNA: TGTGCCAGTAGTATCGGGGTGACAGATACGCAGTATTTT; CDR3: CASSIGVTDTQYF
size: once; D: -; J: TRBJ1-1; V: TRBV6-5; DNA: TGTGCCAGCAGTTACGGCGTACCAGGGGAGACTGAAGCTTTCTTT; CDR3: CASSYGVPGETEAFF
size: -; D: TRBD1; J: TRBJ1-3; V: TRBV7-3; DNA: TGTGCCAGCAGCGCCCAGGGGGGCGGAAACACCATATATTTT; CDR3: CASSAQGGGNTIYF
size: -; D: -; J: TRBJ2-7; V: TRBV27; DNA: TGTGCCAGCAGTTTATCACTAGGCTACGAGCAGTACTTC; CDR3: CASSLSLGYEQYF
size: -; D: -; J: TRBJ1-1; V: TRBV20-1; DNA: TGCAGTTCCTCCTTGAACACTGAAGCTTTCTTT; CDR3: CSSSLNTEAFF
size: -; D: TRBD1; J: TRBJ1-2; V: TRBV7-2; DNA: TGTGCCAGCAGCCCTAAACAGGGGACTAACTATGGCTACACCTTC; CDR3: CASSPKQGTNYGYTF
size: -; D: -; J: TRBJ1-2; V: TRBV6-2/TRBV6-3; DNA: TGTGCCAGCAGCCGGGACACCGGGGACTATGGCTACACCTTC; CDR3: CASSRDTGDYGYTF
size: -; D: TRBD1; J: TRBJ2-7; V: TRBV30; DNA: TGTGCCTGGAGTCCCGGGACAGGGAGCTACGAGCAGTACTTC; CDR3: CAWSPGTGSYEQYF
size: -; D: -; J: TRBJ2-1; V: TRBV5-1; DNA: TGCGCCAGCAGCTTGGGTCTCGACAGGCAGTTCTTC; CDR3: CASSLGLDRQFF
size: -; D: TRBD1; J: TRBJ1-4; V: TRBV19; DNA: TGTGCCAGTAGCGAGGACAGGGTCCGACTGTTTTTT; CDR3: CASSEDRVRLFF
size: -; D: -; J: TRBJ1-1; V: TRBV18; DNA: TGTGCCAGCTCACCATCGGCAGGGGATGACACTGAAGCTTTCTTT; CDR3: CASSPSAGDDTEAFF
size: -; D: TRBD2; J: TRBJ2-3; V: TRBV30; DNA: TGTGCCTGGAGTTTGCGGGGAGGGCCGGCAGATACGCAGTATTTT; CDR3: CAWSLRGGPADTQYF
size: -; D: -; J: TRBJ2-7; V: TRBV2; DNA: TGTGCCAGCAGTGATGGGCGTTCCTACGAGCAGTACTTC; CDR3: CASSDGRSYEQYF
size: -; D: -; J: TRBJ1-2; V: TRBV24-1; DNA: TGTGCCACCTCCCGGGGGGAAAACAACTATGGCTACACCTTC; CDR3: CATSRGENNYGYTF
size: once; D: -; J: TRBJ2-1; V: TRBV2; DNA: TGTGCCAGCAACCTACAGGGATCCTACAATGAGCAGTTCTTC; CDR3: CASNLQGSYNEQFF
size: -; D: TRBD1; J: TRBJ2-6; V: TRBV27; DNA: TGTGCCAGCAGTTGGACAGGGGGGAGCTCTGGGGCCAACGTCCTGACTTTC; CDR3: CASSWTGGSSGANVLTF
size: -; D: TRBD1; J: TRBJ1-2; V: TRBV7-9; DNA: TGTGCCAGTGGATGGGGGGACAGGGCTGGTGGCTACACCTTC; CDR3: CASGWGDRAGGYTF
size: -; D: -; J: TRBJ2-6; V: TRBV18; DNA: TGTGCCACCGCCCGGGACTCCATCTCTGGGGCCAACGTCCTGACTTTC; CDR3: CATARDSISGANVLTF
size: -; D: TRBD1; J: TRBJ2-6; V: TRBV7-2; DNA: TGTGCCAGCAGCTACGGACCGACAGGGGTACGCTCTGGGGCCAACGTCCTGACTTTC; CDR3: CASSYGPTGVRSGANVLTF
size: -; D: TRBD1; J: TRBJ1-5; V: TRBV19; DNA: TGTGCCAGTAGTACCCGGACAGGGAACAATCAGCCCCAGCATTTT; CDR3: CASSTRTGNNQPQHF
size: few; D: TRBD1; J: TRBJ2-7; V: TRBV5-6; DNA: TGTGCCAGCAGCTGGGACAGGGGGTCCTACGAGCAGTACTTC; CDR3: CASSWDRGSYEQYF
size: -; D: -; J: TRBJ2-2; V: TRBV6-5; DNA: TGTGCCAGCAGTCCGACTGGTAACACCGGGGAGCTGTTTTTT; CDR3: CASSPTGNTGELFF
size: once; D: -; J: TRBJ2-5; V: TRBV7-9; DNA: TGTGCCAGCAGCTACCCGGGGTACCAAGAGACCCAGTACTTC; CDR3: CASSYPGYQETQYF
size: many; D: -; J: TRBJ1-5; V: TRBV6-1; DNA: TGTGCCAGCAGTGAATCAGGGAATCAGCCCCAGCATTTT; CDR3: CASSESGNQPQHF
size: -; D: -; J: TRBJ1-2; V: TRBV19; DNA: TGTGCCAGTAGCAGGGACCTTTCAGGGGCTAACTATGGCTACACCTTC; CDR3: CASSRDLSGANYGYTF
size: -; D: -; J: TRBJ2-3; V: TRBV5-4; DNA: TGTGCCAGCAGCTTGGGGGGGGCAGATACGCAGTATTTT; CDR3: CASSLGGADTQYF
size: -; D: -; J: TRBJ2-7; V: TRBV27; DNA: TGTGCCAGCAGACAATACGAGCAGTACTTC; CDR3: CASRQYEQYF
size: -; D: -; J: TRBJ2-1; V: TRBV7-2; DNA: TGTGCCAGCAGCTTAGGGGCTAGCGTGGCCTACAATGAGCAGTTCTTC; CDR3: CASSLGASVAYNEQFF
size: -; D: TRBD1; J: TRBJ1-2; V: TRBV7-9; DNA: TGTGCCAGCAGCTCCGAGACAGGGGCGCGGGTGCCTAACGGCTACACCTTC; CDR3: CASSSETGARVPNGYTF
size: few; D: -; J: TRBJ2-1; V: TRBV7-2; DNA: TGTGCCAGCGTCCACAGGGATAAGGGCCCCAATGAGCAGTTCTTC; CDR3: CASVHRDKGPNEQFF
size: -; D: -; J: TRBJ1-2; V: TRBV6-5; DNA: TGTGCCAGCAGTTACTCCCGGCAGGCAGTGACCTATGGCTACACCTTC; CDR3: CASSYSRQAVTYGYTF